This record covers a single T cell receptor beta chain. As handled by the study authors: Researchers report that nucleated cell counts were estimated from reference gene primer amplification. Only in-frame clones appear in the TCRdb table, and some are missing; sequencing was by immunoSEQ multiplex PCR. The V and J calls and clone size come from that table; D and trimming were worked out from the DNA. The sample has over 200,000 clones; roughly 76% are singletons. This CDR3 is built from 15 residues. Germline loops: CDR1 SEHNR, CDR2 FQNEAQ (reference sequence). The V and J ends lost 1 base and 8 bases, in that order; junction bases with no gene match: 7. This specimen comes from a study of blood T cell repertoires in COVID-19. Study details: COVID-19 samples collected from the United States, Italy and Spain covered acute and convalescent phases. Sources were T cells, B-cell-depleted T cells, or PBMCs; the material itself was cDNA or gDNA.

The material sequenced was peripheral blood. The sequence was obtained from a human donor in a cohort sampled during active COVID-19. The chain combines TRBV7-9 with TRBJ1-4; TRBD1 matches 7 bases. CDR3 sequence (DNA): TGTGCCAGCAGCTTAGTTTCAGGGGGGAAGGAAAAACTGTTTTTT. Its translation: CASSLVSGGKEKLFF.